Listed below are T cell receptor beta chains from one sample, sequenced in a study of blood T cell repertoires in COVID-19. The repertoire was sequenced with immunoSEQ multiplex PCR; TCRdb's copy has only in-frame clones and lacks some. The table includes 96,000 or so clones, roughly 88% detected once. Sequences were obtained from peripheral blood. The receptors originated from a woman of 80 years or more with acute or convalescent COVID-19. Both conserved end residues are part of each CDR3. The D gene is left open where the match is weak. Where a row states a size, it is once, few, many or the class of an expanded clone; other rows omit it.

>NA|TRBV25-1|TRBJ2-5|NA
TGTGCCAGCAGTGAATTCGAAACAGGGTACCAAGAGACCCAGTACTTC
CASSEFETGYQETQYF
>NA|TRBV14|TRBJ2-3|NA
TGTGCCAGCAGCCAAGAGGGGCTATCCACAGATACGCAGTATTTT
CASSQEGLSTDTQYF
>NA|TRBV7-8|TRBJ1-4|NA
TGTGCCAGCAGCTTAGTCGGACAGTCTAATGAAAAACTGTTTTTT
CASSLVGQSNEKLFF
>NA|TRBV11-2|TRBJ2-3|once
TGTGCCAGCAGTCAAATAGGGGCGGGGTGGGTCACAGATACGCAGTATTTT
CASSQIGAGWVTDTQYF
>TRBD2|TRBV4-3|TRBJ2-1|NA
TGCGCCAGCAGCCTTACAGTTTCCGGGACTAGCGGGAGTGGCTACAATGAGCAGTTCTTC
CASSLTVSGTSGSGYNEQFF
>NA|TRBV9|TRBJ2-5|few
TGTGCCAGCAGCCCCGAGGGTACAGGGTTGGTGATCCAGTACTTC
CASSPEGTGLVIQYF
>NA|TRBV6-5|TRBJ1-2|NA
TGTGCCAGCAGACAATCCGTATCTGGCTACACCTTC
CASRQSVSGYTF
>TRBD2|TRBV6-5|TRBJ2-7|NA
TGTGCCAGCAGTTACTCGATACTAGCGGAGCAGTACTTC
CASSYSILAEQYF
>NA|TRBV7-2|TRBJ1-1|NA
TGTGCCAGCAGCGGCCGCATTCCCACTGAAGCTTTCTTT
CASSGRIPTEAFF
>TRBD1|TRBV24-1|TRBJ1-1|NA
TGTGCCACCAGTGAACACAGGGGGACTGAAGCTTTCTTT
CATSEHRGTEAFF
>NA|TRBV11-3|TRBJ2-1|NA
TGTGCCAGCAGCCCTAGCGCCTTGGGGAATGAGCAGTTCTTC
CASSPSALGNEQFF
>TRBD2|TRBV5-4|TRBJ2-1|NA
TGTGCCAGCAGCTCACTAGCGGAGTACAATGAGCAGTTCTTC
CASSSLAEYNEQFF
>NA|TRBV28|TRBJ1-5|NA
TGTGCCAGCAGCAGCAGAGGTCCCGGGTGGAATCAGCCCCAGCATTTT
CASSSRGPGWNQPQHF
>NA|TRBV4-3|TRBJ1-4|NA
TGCGCCAGCAGCCAGGACGGGAGTAATGAAAAACTGTTTTTT
CASSQDGSNEKLFF
>TRBD1|TRBV2|TRBJ1-4|once
TGTGCCAGCAGTGAGCCACAGGGGGTGACGGAAAAACTGTTTTTT
CASSEPQGVTEKLFF
>NA|TRBV9|TRBJ2-4|NA
TGTGCCAGCAGCGTAGATCCAGGTCAAAACATTCAGTACTTC
CASSVDPGQNIQYF
>NA|TRBV7-9|TRBJ1-2|once
TGTGCCAGCAGCCCGAGGACAGATCTTTATGGCTACACCTTC
CASSPRTDLYGYTF
>TRBD2|TRBV18|TRBJ2-5|once
TGTGCCAGCTCACCACCGCGACTAGCGGCAGGTGGAAAAGAGACCCAGTACTTC
CASSPPRLAAGGKETQYF
>NA|TRBV7-9|TRBJ2-3|NA
TGTGCCAGCAGCTTAGCCTGGGCGACAGATACGCAGTATTTT
CASSLAWATDTQYF
>NA|TRBV11-3|TRBJ2-1|NA
TGTGCCAGCAGTCCAACTGGGACAGAGCAGTTCTTC
CASSPTGTEQFF
>TRBD1|TRBV29-1|TRBJ1-1|NA
TGCAGCGTAGGGACAGACTTGAACACTGAAGCTTTCTTT
CSVGTDLNTEAFF
>TRBD1|TRBV9|TRBJ1-4|NA
TGTGCCAGCAGCGTAGGAGGGGGCGATGAAAAACTGTTTTTT
CASSVGGGDEKLFF
>TRBD1|TRBV4-3|TRBJ1-2|NA
TGCGCCAGCAGCCAACTGGGACAGCGCTATGGCTACACCTTC
CASSQLGQRYGYTF
>TRBD2|TRBV27|TRBJ2-7|NA
TGTGCCAGCAGTTTATGGGCTAGCGGCACCTACGAGCAGTACTTC
CASSLWASGTYEQYF
>TRBD2|TRBV4-2|TRBJ2-5|NA
TGTGCCAGCAGCCCCCAAGGGACTAGCGGGAGCTCTGAGACCCAGTACTTC
CASSPQGTSGSSETQYF
>NA|TRBV6-5|TRBJ2-1|NA
TGTGCCAGCAGTTATTCTACAGGGATGCATGAGCAGTTCTTC
CASSYSTGMHEQFF
>TRBD1|TRBV29-1|TRBJ2-7|few
TGCAGCGTTAAGGGGGCGGGTTACGAGCAGTACTTC
CSVKGAGYEQYF
>NA|TRBV5-1|TRBJ2-1|NA
TGCGCCAGTAGCCCCGCCGCGGGTTCCTACAATGAGCAGTTCTTC
CASSPAAGSYNEQFF
>TRBD2|TRBV27|TRBJ2-1|NA
TGTGCCAGCAGTTCAGGACTAGCGGGGGGGCTCATAAATGAGCAGTTCTTC
CASSSGLAGGLINEQFF
>TRBD2|TRBV9|TRBJ2-1|NA
TGTGCCAGCAGCGGATCCGGGACTAGCGGGACCAGGGGGCAGTTCTTC
CASSGSGTSGTRGQFF
>NA|TRBV6-5|TRBJ1-5|NA
TGTGCCAGCAGTTTGGAAGGGGGTCAGCCCCAGCATTTT
CASSLEGGQPQHF
>NA|TRBV5-6|TRBJ2-5|NA
TGTGCCAGCAGCCTGCGGGAGACCCAGTACTTC
CASSLRETQYF
>TRBD1|TRBV10-3|TRBJ1-5|once
TGTGCCATCAGGGAGACAGGGGCGGACCAGCCCCAGCATTTT
CAIRETGADQPQHF
>NA|TRBV7-2|TRBJ1-6|NA
TGTGCCAGCAGCTTACGTATAAATTCACCCCTCCACTTT
CASSLRINSPLHF
>NA|TRBV3-1/TRBV3-2|TRBJ1-1|NA
TGTGCCAGCAGCGGGGGGGATCTGAGGACTGAAGCTTTCTTT
CASSGGDLRTEAFF